The 31 T cell receptor beta chains reported below all come from one sample, sequenced in a study of response to subunit inactivated influenza vaccine. TCRdb re-called the RT-PCR reads through MiXCR, storing one row per CDR3 protein. Here the sample spans hundreds of thousands of distinct CDR3 sequences, roughly 25% being singletons. The sample here was CD4+ T cells sorted from PBMCs, taken more than 4 days after vaccination. All receptors derive from a man aged 45-60 years who received an inactivated influenza vaccine.

This clonotype appeared a few times. The chain carries TRBV4-3 and TRBJ2-1; D might be TRBD2 (7 bases). V lost 4 bases and J lost 4, with 20 bases in between. Germline values: CDR1 LGHNA, CDR2 YSLEER. The CDR3 has 17 amino acids. The CDR3 DNA sequence: TGCGCCAGCAGCCTAGAAGGGGGGGCGGCACGTTACAATGAGCAGTTCTTC. Its protein is CASSLEGGAARYNEQFF.

The rearrangement uses TRBV21-1 and TRBJ1-6. TRBV21-1 counts as a pseudogene. CDR3 size: 15 residues. CDR3 nucleotides: TGTGCCAGCAGCCGACATCTAGACTATAATTCACCCCTCCACTTT. Its translation: CASSRHLDYNSPLHF.

V is TRBV6-2 or TRBV6-3 and J is TRBJ2-7; D may be TRBD1 or TRBD2 (5 bases each). V lost 2 bases and J lost 2, with 13 bases in between. Looked up from germline, CDR1 is MNHEY and CDR2 is SVGEGT. This CDR3 contains 15 residues. The CDR3 nucleotides read TGTGCCAGCAGTTACCTTCGGCAGGGACCCTACGAGCAGTACTTC. Its protein product is CASSYLRQGPYEQYF.

The V gene is TRBV6-1, the J gene TRBJ2-1; the match to TRBD2 covers 14 bases. The CDR3 contains 15 residues. Germline V gives CDR1 MNHNS, CDR2 SASEGT. Losses at the gene ends were 6 bases for V and 9 bases for J; bases not matched to a gene: 7. The CDR3 bases are TGTGCCAGCAGCCGGGGACTAGCGGGAGCTGGTGAGCAGTTCTTC. It is translated as CASSRGLAGAGEQFF.

The chain carries TRBV29-1 and TRBJ2-1, with D perhaps given as TRBD1 or TRBD2 (5 bases each). This CDR3 contains 13 residues. Germline V lookup: CDR1 SQVTM, CDR2 ANQGSEA. Trimming cost V 3 bases and J 6 bases, with 12 bases left between them. The CDR3 region has the DNA TGCAGCGTTGAGAGGGGAAGGGGCAATGAGCAGTTCTTC. It translates to CSVERGRGNEQFF.

The rearrangement uses TRBV5-4 and TRBJ2-5; possibly TRBD1 or TRBD2 for D (6 bases each). The CDR3 length is 15 residues. Germline assignment: CDR1 SGHNT and CDR2 YYREEE (reference sequence). V was trimmed by 0 bases and J by 2 bases, leaving 11 bases between them. In DNA, the CDR3 is TGTGCCAGCAGCTTGGCCACGGGGGCTCAAGAGACCCAGTACTTC. As protein: CASSLATGAQETQYF.

This clonotype has a handful of counts. The chain employs TRBV12-3 or TRBV12-4 and TRBJ2-1, with D uncertain. Trimming stripped 3 bases from V and 0 bases from J, with 9 bases between. This CDR3 is 15 amino acids long. The CDR3 sequence is CASSLMLRSYNEQFF. CDR3 coding DNA: TGTGCCAGCAGTTTGATGCTACGCTCCTACAATGAGCAGTTCTTC.

The chain uses TRBV5-5 and TRBJ2-1, with 12 bases matching TRBD2. The CDR3 sequence is 16 residues long. The V gene end was trimmed by 3 bases and the J gene end by 3 bases; junction bases not matched to a gene: 4. Germline-derived CDR1 and CDR2 are SGHKS and YYEKEE (reference sequence). CDR3 nucleotides: TGTGCCAGCAGCTCCCGACTAGCGGGGGACTACAATGAGCAGTTCTTC. The encoded protein is CASSSRLAGDYNEQFF.

This clonotype was counted only a few times. This sequence joins TRBV7-3 and TRBJ2-7; D is unresolved. The CDR3 totals 13 residues. Trimming left V 0 bases short and J 5 bases short, with 8 bases between. Germline CDR1 is SGHTA and CDR2 is FQGTGA. The CDR3 spells CASSLTVRNEQYF. The CDR3 DNA reads as TGTGCCAGCAGCTTAACGGTTCGCAACGAGCAGTACTTC.

The J gene is TRBJ1-5, the V gene TRBV6-5; no firm D call. CDR3 length: 13 amino acids. V lost 4 bases, J lost 7 bases, and 11 bases lay in between. Germline V CDR1 and CDR2: MNHEY, SVGAGI. In nucleotides, the CDR3 is TGTGCCAGCAGTTCTAGGGAGCGACAGCCCCAGCATTTT. Amino acids: CASSSRERQPQHF.

CDR3 region: CASTQGATETQYF. The CDR3 nucleotides are TGTGCCAGCACTCAGGGGGCCACGGAGACCCAGTACTTC. V is TRBV7-2 and J is TRBJ2-5, with 8 bases identical to TRBD1. This CDR3 is 13 amino acids long. Germline CDR1 SGHTA, CDR2 FQGNSA. Trimming removed 7 bases from V and 5 bases from J; junction bases left unmatched: 6.

This clonotype was seen only a few times. This chain joins TRBV20-1 and TRBJ2-7; no definite D call. In germline, CDR1 is DFQATT, CDR2 SNEGSKA (reference sequence). The CDR3 extends over 15 amino acids. The V and J ends lost 3 bases and 0 bases respectively, with 15 bases between them. The CDR3 DNA sequence: TGCAGTGCTAGTTTCTTAAGGGTGAACTCCTACGAGCAGTACTTC. It codes for CSASFLRVNSYEQYF.

The rearrangement uses TRBV28 and TRBJ2-1; D is unresolved. Germline V gene data show CDR1 as MDHEN and CDR2 as SYDVKM. With 5 bases removed from V and 9 bases from J, the gap between germline ends came to 14 bases. There are 13 residues in the CDR3. This chain's CDR3 is CASSPPALVEQFF. CDR3 sequence (DNA): TGTGCCAGCAGTCCCCCCGCGTTGGTTGAGCAGTTCTTC.

This clonotype was observed a handful of times. The J gene is TRBJ1-1, the V gene TRBV11-2; the D gene is possibly TRBD1 (6 bases). V lost 5 bases and J 4 bases, leaving 14 bases between the germline ends. Germline V gene data show CDR1 as SGHAT and CDR2 as FQNNGV. This CDR3 region has 14 residues. The CDR3 sequence is CASSAGDLSTEAFF. CDR3 nucleotides: TGTGCCAGCAGCGCAGGGGACCTAAGCACTGAAGCTTTCTTT.

This clonotype has just a few counts. The chain couples TRBV10-2 to TRBJ2-3; 8 nucleotides align to TRBD2. The CDR3 sequence is 17 residues long. Trimming removed 0 bases from V and 3 bases from J; junction bases left unmatched: 8. The germline V gene encodes CDR1 WSHSY and CDR2 SAAADI. The CDR3 spells CASSESASGGGTDTQYF. CDR3 coding DNA: TGCGCCAGCAGTGAGTCGGCCAGCGGGGGAGGTACAGATACGCAGTATTTT.

This clonotype occurred a few times. The chain carries TRBV20-1 and TRBJ1-2; D not certain. Trimming took off 0 bases at V and 4 bases at J, with 9 bases between the two ends. Per germline, CDR1 DFQATT and CDR2 SNEGSKA (reference sequence). The CDR3 sequence is 13 residues long. The CDR3 protein is CSARDRGSYGYTF. CDR3 DNA: TGCAGTGCTAGAGATCGGGGTAGCTATGGCTACACCTTC.

This clonotype has a handful of counts. This chain connects TRBV6-4 to TRBJ1-1; no definite D call. This CDR3 is built from 14 residues. Germline loops: CDR1 MRHNA, CDR2 SNTAGT. V gave up 6 bases and J gave up 1 base, with 12 bases separating them. CDR3 sequence reads: CASSVGPANTEAFF. The CDR3, as DNA: TGTGCCAGCAGCGTTGGACCGGCGAACACTGAAGCTTTCTTT.

This chain links TRBV5-5 with TRBJ2-1, with 8 bases identical to TRBD2. The trim removed 6 bases at V and 7 bases at J, leaving 12 bases unmatched. Per the germline V gene, CDR1 is SGHKS and CDR2 is YYEKEE (reference sequence). The CDR3 loop spans 15 amino acids. CDR3: CASIHGASGQNEQFF. The CDR3 DNA reads as TGTGCCAGCATCCATGGGGCTAGCGGGCAAAATGAGCAGTTCTTC.

This chain joins TRBV5-1 and TRBJ2-7; perhaps TRBD1 as D (6 bases). V lost 5 bases to trimming and J lost 1 base, with 10 bases between them. The germline V gene encodes CDR1 SGHRS and CDR2 YFSETQ. This CDR3 region has 13 residues. CDR3 DNA: TGCGCCAGCAGTCCAGGGGATTCCTACGAGCAGTACTTC. Translated: CASSPGDSYEQYF.

This clonotype has only a few counts. The CDR3 DNA sequence: TGTGCCACCAGCAGAGTTACTAGACAGGTTCAAGAGACCCAGTACTTC. It specifies CATSRVTRQVQETQYF. The chain couples TRBV15 to TRBJ2-5; D may be TRBD1 (6 bases). With 1 base removed from V and 2 bases from J, the gap between germline ends came to 14 bases. This CDR3 has 16 residues. In germline, CDR1 is LNHNV, CDR2 YYDKDF (reference sequence).

Regarding this clonotype: The junction does not match germline at one end; this may be a read error. The chain carries TRBV6-1 and TRBJ2-1, with D unresolved. The CDR3 runs 17 residues. Germline V gene data show CDR1 as MNHNS and CDR2 as SASEGT. The chain's CDR3 is CAISASRLVSSYNEQFF. The CDR3 DNA follows: TGTGCCATCAGTGCAAGCCGCTTGGTAAGCTCCTACAATGAGCAGTTCTTC.

This clonotype was seen a few times. As DNA, the CDR3 is TGCAGTGCTGCCCGGGTCCTAGCGGGACTCCCCTACGAGCAGTACTTC. This codes for CSAARVLAGLPYEQYF. The chain recombines TRBV20-1 with TRBJ2-7; 9 bases map to TRBD2. CDR1 is DFQATT, CDR2 SNEGSKA, per germline (reference sequence). The CDR3 totals 16 residues. V was clipped by 5 bases and J by 2 bases; unmatched bases: 13.

The chain uses TRBV7-6 and TRBJ1-4; 8 positions agree with TRBD1. The CDR3 is 15 residues long. V shed 5 bases and J 8 bases; nucleotides not matched to a gene: 10. CDR1 SGHVS and CDR2 FNYEAQ come from the germline V gene. The CDR3 nucleotides read TGTGCCAGCAGCAAGTCGACAGGGGTGGCCGAAAAACTGTTTTTT. It yields the protein CASSKSTGVAEKLFF.

The rearrangement joins TRBV10-1 to TRBJ2-7, with D possibly TRBD1 on 6 matching bases. The CDR3 sequence is 15 residues long. CDR1 is WNHNN, CDR2 SYGVQD, per germline (reference sequence). V shed 0 bases and J shed 4 bases, with 13 bases lying between them. The CDR3: CASSESATGKYEQYF. CDR3 nucleotide sequence: TGCGCCAGCAGTGAGTCGGCGACAGGCAAATACGAGCAGTACTTC.

This clonotype has just a few counts. The rearrangement uses TRBV6-2 or TRBV6-3 and TRBJ2-1; D ambiguous. The CDR3 totals 13 residues. CDR1 is MNHEY, CDR2 SVGEGT, per germline. V was trimmed by 6 bases and J by 4 bases, leaving 10 bases between them. CDR3 nucleotides: TGTGCCAGCAGCTCTGTCAGATACAATGAGCAGTTCTTC. Residues: CASSSVRYNEQFF.

V is TRBV20-1 and J is TRBJ2-1; 11 bases are shared with TRBD2. V shed 0 bases and J 7 bases; nucleotides not matched to a gene: 17. This CDR3 is built from 19 residues. CDR1 DFQATT and CDR2 SNEGSKA come from the germline V gene (reference sequence). The DNA of the CDR3 is TGCAGTGCTAGAGATCTACTAGCGGGGGCCTCTTCCTCAGGGAATGAGCAGTTCTTC. Protein: CSARDLLAGASSSGNEQFF.

A few counts support this clonotype. The chain links TRBV7-2 to TRBJ1-1; unclear D gene. Looked up from germline, CDR1 is SGHTA and CDR2 is FQGNSA. The CDR3 runs to 15 residues. V was clipped by 0 bases and J by 5 bases, with 13 bases between them. For the CDR3, the DNA is TGTGCCAGCAGCTTAGCATATGTCCCTGGGACTGAAGCTTTCTTT. Translating gives CASSLAYVPGTEAFF.

The gene calls are TRBV28 and TRBJ2-7; 7 nucleotides line up with TRBD2. The V segment lost 2 bases and the J segment 0 bases; nucleotides outside the gene matches: 7. Germline CDR1 is MDHEN and CDR2 is SYDVKM. The CDR3 spans 16 residues. This CDR3 reads CASSLTPSGTSYEQYF. The CDR3, as DNA: TGTGCCAGCAGTTTAACCCCCAGCGGGACCTCCTACGAGCAGTACTTC.

The chain links TRBV5-1 to TRBJ2-2, with D possibly TRBD1 on 6 matching bases. Looked up from germline, CDR1 is SGHRS and CDR2 is YFSETQ. The V end was cut by 4 bases, the J end by 0 bases, with 13 bases between. The CDR3 loop spans 16 amino acids. The CDR3 DNA follows: TGCGCCAGCAGCCGGTCGGGGACACCGAACACCGGGGAGCTGTTTTTT. This encodes CASSRSGTPNTGELFF.

This clonotype was observed once. The genes are TRBV20-1 and TRBJ2-1; possible D gene TRBD2, 7 bases. This CDR3 has 14 amino acids. Germline CDR1 DFQATT, CDR2 SNEGSKA (reference sequence). V gave up 5 bases and J gave up 7 bases, with 18 bases separating them. The CDR3 spells CSALGWGGLNEQFF. The DNA of the CDR3 is TGCAGTGCTTTAGGATGGGGGGGGCTGAATGAGCAGTTCTTC.

This clonotype was detected many times. The V and J genes are TRBV7-6 and TRBJ2-7; D is perhaps TRBD2 (6 bases). V was pared by 0 bases and J by 2 bases, with 11 bases between. CDR1 is SGHVS and CDR2 is FNYEAQ in the germline V gene. The CDR3 has 15 residues. The CDR3 loop reads CASSLAGTGAYEQYF. Written as DNA, the CDR3 is TGTGCCAGCAGCTTAGCCGGGACTGGGGCCTACGAGCAGTACTTC.